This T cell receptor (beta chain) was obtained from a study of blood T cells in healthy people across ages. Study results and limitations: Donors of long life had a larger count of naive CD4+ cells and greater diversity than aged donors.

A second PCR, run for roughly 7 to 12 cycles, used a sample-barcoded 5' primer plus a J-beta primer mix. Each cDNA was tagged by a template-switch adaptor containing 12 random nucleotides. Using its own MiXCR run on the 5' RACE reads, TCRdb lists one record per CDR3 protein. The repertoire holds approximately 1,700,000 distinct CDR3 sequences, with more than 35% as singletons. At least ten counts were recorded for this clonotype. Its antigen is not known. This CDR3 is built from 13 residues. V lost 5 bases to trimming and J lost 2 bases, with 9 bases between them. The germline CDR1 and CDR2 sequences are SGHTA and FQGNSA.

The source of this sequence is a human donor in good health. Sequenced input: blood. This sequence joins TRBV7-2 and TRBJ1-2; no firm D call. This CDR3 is CASSLLGNYGYTF. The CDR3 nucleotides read TGTGCCAGCAGCCTATTAGGGAACTATGGCTACACCTTC.